This is a list of T cell receptor beta chains from one sample in a study of T-cell reconstitution after alpha-beta-depleted transplantation in children. One entry per CDR3 protein, called by TCRdb with MiXCR from the PCR reads. The sample records 550,000 to 800,000 distinct CDR3 sequences, approximately 14% being singletons. The sequencing here drew on PBMCs, taken before TCRalphabeta/CD19-depleted stem cell transplant. The receptor set was obtained from a girl aged 2 to 9 with congenital amegakaryocytic thrombocytopenia, due to receive a stem cell transplant. CDR3s include the opening cysteine and the closing phenylalanine or tryptophan. D genes are given only for firm matches. Rows may omit the clone size; those that give it use once, few, many or a size class.

DNA | CDR3 | V | size | J | D
TGCAGCACTGGACAGGGTGGGGACAATGAGCAGTTCTTC | CSTGQGGDNEQFF | TRBV29-1 | many | TRBJ2-1 | TRBD1
TGTGCCAGCACCAAACTAGCGGGGGTACAAGAGACCCAGTACTTC | CASTKLAGVQETQYF | TRBV7-9 | . | TRBJ2-5 | TRBD2
TGTGCCAGCTCGGGGCCCGTAGGAGGGCCCGAGCAGTACTTC | CASSGPVGGPEQYF | TRBV18 | . | TRBJ2-7 | .
TGCAGTGCTACGGGGGACACCTCAGATACGCAGTATTTT | CSATGDTSDTQYF | TRBV20-1 | many | TRBJ2-3 | .
TGTGCCAGCAGCGGGACAGGGGGCGCAGAGACCCAGTACTTC | CASSGTGGAETQYF | TRBV9 | . | TRBJ2-5 | TRBD1
TGCGCCAGCAGCTTGGGGGGGAGGCCTCACAATGAGCAGTTCTTC | CASSLGGRPHNEQFF | TRBV5-1 | . | TRBJ2-1 | .
TGTGCCAGCTCCGGAGGCGGCGGGGAGCTGTTTTTT | CASSGGGGELFF | TRBV25-1 | many | TRBJ2-2 | .
TGTGCCACCAGCAGTTACAGGGAGGGGGCCAACGTCCTGACTTTC | CATSSYREGANVLTF | TRBV15 | many | TRBJ2-6 | .
TGCAGTGCTAGAGATTTCAGGGCCCATAATTCACCCCTCCACTTT | CSARDFRAHNSPLHF | TRBV20-1 | many | TRBJ1-6 | .
TGTGCCACCAGCAGAGAACTGATCGGGGAGCTGTTTTTT | CATSRELIGELFF | TRBV15 | many | TRBJ2-2 | .
TGTGCCAGCAGCTCCAATCCCCACACAGATACGCAGTATTTT | CASSSNPHTDTQYF | TRBV5-4 | . | TRBJ2-3 | .
TGTGCCAGCAGCCTTCGATTGTTGGCGGGAGGCCCCTATGAGCAGTACTTC | CASSLRLLAGGPYEQYF | TRBV3-1 | . | TRBJ2-7 | TRBD2
TGCGCCAGCAGCGAGACAGGACTAGCGGGAACCCACGAGCAGTACTTC | CASSETGLAGTHEQYF | TRBV5-1 | many | TRBJ2-7 | TRBD2
TGCAGTGCTAGAAACGGACTAGCGGGAAGAGATACGCAGTATTTT | CSARNGLAGRDTQYF | TRBV20-1 | many | TRBJ2-3 | TRBD2
TGTGCCAGCAGCGGAAGGGACAGATACACCGGGGAGCTGTTTTTT | CASSGRDRYTGELFF | TRBV4-2 | few | TRBJ2-2 | TRBD1
TGCGCCAGCAGCTTGGAACCGGTCCCTAATTCACCCCTCCACTTT | CASSLEPVPNSPLHF | TRBV5-1 | many | TRBJ1-6 | .
TGCAGTGCTAGAGACCGACAGTATAATGAAAAACTGTTTTTT | CSARDRQYNEKLFF | TRBV20-1 | many | TRBJ1-4 | .
TGTGCCAGCAGCTTAAACCCCAGGGGGCCGGGCGGGGAGCTGTTTTTT | CASSLNPRGPGGELFF | TRBV7-3 | . | TRBJ2-2 | TRBD1
TGCAGTGCTAGAGATCGACCTCCTAGCGGGAGTACAGATACGCAGTATTTT | CSARDRPPSGSTDTQYF | TRBV20-1 | few | TRBJ2-3 | TRBD2
TGTGCCAGCAGTTATACCTTAGCGGGAGCTTATAATGAGCAGTTCTTC | CASSYTLAGAYNEQFF | TRBV28 | . | TRBJ2-1 | TRBD2
TGCAGTGTTTGGGTGAACAATGAGCAGTTCTTC | CSVWVNNEQFF | TRBV20-1 | many | TRBJ2-1 | .
TGCAGTGCTAGCGAGACCCGAGGCAATGAGCAGTTCTTC | CSASETRGNEQFF | TRBV20-1 | many | TRBJ2-1 | .
TGTGCCAGCAGTGTCGGGACGGGAGGCTACACCTTC | CASSVGTGGYTF | TRBV12-3/TRBV12-4 | . | TRBJ1-2 | .
TGCAGCGTTGAAGGGCCTGGGGCTAGCACAGATACGCAGTATTTT | CSVEGPGASTDTQYF | TRBV29-1 | few | TRBJ2-3 | .
TGTGCCAGCAGCTTGCCCTTCTTAGCCATCGAGACCCAGTACTTC | CASSLPFLAIETQYF | TRBV5-6 | many | TRBJ2-5 | .
TGTGCCAGCAGCTTTTACGGAAGCAAGAGTGTGCACATTCAGTACTTC | CASSFYGSKSVHIQYF | TRBV5-5 | . | TRBJ2-4 | .
TGTGCCATCGGCAAAGAGCTCTCCGAGACCCAGTACTTC | CAIGKELSETQYF | TRBV10-3 | many | TRBJ2-5 | .
TGCAGTGCTAGTACGCCAGGCCCCAACTACAATGAGCAGTTCTTC | CSASTPGPNYNEQFF | TRBV20-1 | many | TRBJ2-1 | .
TGTGCCAGCAGTACAGGGAAGCGGGAGACCCAGTACTTC | CASSTGKRETQYF | TRBV27 | few | TRBJ2-5 | .
TGCAGCGCACGGATGAGGGGAACGGGAGACGAGCAGTACTTC | CSARMRGTGDEQYF | TRBV29-1 | . | TRBJ2-7 | .
TGCGCCAGCAGCGTACTAGCGGGAGATACCGGGGAGCTGTTTTTT | CASSVLAGDTGELFF | TRBV5-1 | many | TRBJ2-2 | TRBD2
TGTGCCACCAGCAGAGGGCCAGCAGATACGCAGTATTTT | CATSRGPADTQYF | TRBV15 | few | TRBJ2-3 | .
TGCGCCAGCAGCTTGGATCGGCTTGGGGCAGGGAGCAATGAGCAGTTCTTC | CASSLDRLGAGSNEQFF | TRBV5-1 | many | TRBJ2-1 | .
TGTGCCAGCTTCCAGGACGGGCAAGAGACCCAGTACTTC | CASFQDGQETQYF | TRBV12-3/TRBV12-4 | few | TRBJ2-5 | .
TGTGCCAGCAGCGGCAGGGTTACTAGAGGGTACAATGAGCAGTTCTTC | CASSGRVTRGYNEQFF | TRBV7-2 | few | TRBJ2-1 | .
TGTGCCAGCAGTTTCGGGAGGGACAGCCAAGAGACCCAGTACTTC | CASSFGRDSQETQYF | TRBV27 | . | TRBJ2-5 | .
TGTACCAGCTGTAGGGAGGCGGGGGACACTAGCTCCTACAATGAGCAGTTCTTC | CTSCREAGDTSSYNEQFF | TRBV12-3/TRBV12-4 | . | TRBJ2-1 | .
TGTGCCAGCGGCCGGGGGACGGACACTGAAGCTTTCTTT | CASGRGTDTEAFF | TRBV7-9 | few | TRBJ1-1 | .
TGTGCCAGCAGTTACCGTCGCAGGGTCGAGCAGTACTTC | CASSYRRRVEQYF | TRBV6-2/TRBV6-3 | . | TRBJ2-7 | .
TGTGCCAGCAGTCCGCACTTGGGGACAGGGGGCACAGATACGCAGTATTTT | CASSPHLGTGGTDTQYF | TRBV12-3/TRBV12-4 | . | TRBJ2-3 | TRBD1
TGTGCCAGCAGCAGACAATCCCACAGCACCGGGGAGCTGTTTTTT | CASSRQSHSTGELFF | TRBV7-9 | few | TRBJ2-2 | .
TGCAGCCTAAGAAGGGACAGGGGGGCCAACACTGAAGCTTTCTTT | CSLRRDRGANTEAFF | TRBV29-1 | many | TRBJ1-1 | TRBD1
TGTGCCACCAGAGGGGGAGGCGTGACAGATACGCAGTATTTT | CATRGGGVTDTQYF | TRBV12-3/TRBV12-4 | many | TRBJ2-3 | .
TGCAGTGCTAGAGATGAAGCCACACTCATGAACACTGAAGCTTTCTTT | CSARDEATLMNTEAFF | TRBV20-1 | . | TRBJ1-1 | .
TGCGCCAGCAGCTTGGGGGGGATCCAAGAGACCCAGTACTTC | CASSLGGIQETQYF | TRBV5-1 | many | TRBJ2-5 | .
TGTGCCAGCAGCCCGGGACAGGTTGCAGATACGCAGTATTTT | CASSPGQVADTQYF | TRBV5-8 | many | TRBJ2-3 | TRBD1
TGTGCCAGCAGTGATGGCCTCCCTTATGGCTACACCTTC | CASSDGLPYGYTF | TRBV6-1 | . | TRBJ1-2 | .
TGTGCCACCAGTGATTTGCAGGGGGCTAGGGATACGCAGTATTTT | CATSDLQGARDTQYF | TRBV24-1 | many | TRBJ2-3 | TRBD1
TGCAGTTCAACACCACCCAGCGGGACTCTTATCACAGATACGCAGTATTTT | CSSTPPSGTLITDTQYF | TRBV20-1 | . | TRBJ2-3 | TRBD2
TGCGCCAGCAGCCAAAGCCGTTGGACAGGAAGAACCGGGGAGCTGTTTTTT | CASSQSRWTGRTGELFF | TRBV4-1 | . | TRBJ2-2 | TRBD1
TGTGCCACCAGAGGGTTGTTCGCAGGGTATGACGGGTTCTATCAGCCCCAGCATTTT | CATRGLFAGYDGFYQPQHF | TRBV24-1 | . | TRBJ1-5 | .